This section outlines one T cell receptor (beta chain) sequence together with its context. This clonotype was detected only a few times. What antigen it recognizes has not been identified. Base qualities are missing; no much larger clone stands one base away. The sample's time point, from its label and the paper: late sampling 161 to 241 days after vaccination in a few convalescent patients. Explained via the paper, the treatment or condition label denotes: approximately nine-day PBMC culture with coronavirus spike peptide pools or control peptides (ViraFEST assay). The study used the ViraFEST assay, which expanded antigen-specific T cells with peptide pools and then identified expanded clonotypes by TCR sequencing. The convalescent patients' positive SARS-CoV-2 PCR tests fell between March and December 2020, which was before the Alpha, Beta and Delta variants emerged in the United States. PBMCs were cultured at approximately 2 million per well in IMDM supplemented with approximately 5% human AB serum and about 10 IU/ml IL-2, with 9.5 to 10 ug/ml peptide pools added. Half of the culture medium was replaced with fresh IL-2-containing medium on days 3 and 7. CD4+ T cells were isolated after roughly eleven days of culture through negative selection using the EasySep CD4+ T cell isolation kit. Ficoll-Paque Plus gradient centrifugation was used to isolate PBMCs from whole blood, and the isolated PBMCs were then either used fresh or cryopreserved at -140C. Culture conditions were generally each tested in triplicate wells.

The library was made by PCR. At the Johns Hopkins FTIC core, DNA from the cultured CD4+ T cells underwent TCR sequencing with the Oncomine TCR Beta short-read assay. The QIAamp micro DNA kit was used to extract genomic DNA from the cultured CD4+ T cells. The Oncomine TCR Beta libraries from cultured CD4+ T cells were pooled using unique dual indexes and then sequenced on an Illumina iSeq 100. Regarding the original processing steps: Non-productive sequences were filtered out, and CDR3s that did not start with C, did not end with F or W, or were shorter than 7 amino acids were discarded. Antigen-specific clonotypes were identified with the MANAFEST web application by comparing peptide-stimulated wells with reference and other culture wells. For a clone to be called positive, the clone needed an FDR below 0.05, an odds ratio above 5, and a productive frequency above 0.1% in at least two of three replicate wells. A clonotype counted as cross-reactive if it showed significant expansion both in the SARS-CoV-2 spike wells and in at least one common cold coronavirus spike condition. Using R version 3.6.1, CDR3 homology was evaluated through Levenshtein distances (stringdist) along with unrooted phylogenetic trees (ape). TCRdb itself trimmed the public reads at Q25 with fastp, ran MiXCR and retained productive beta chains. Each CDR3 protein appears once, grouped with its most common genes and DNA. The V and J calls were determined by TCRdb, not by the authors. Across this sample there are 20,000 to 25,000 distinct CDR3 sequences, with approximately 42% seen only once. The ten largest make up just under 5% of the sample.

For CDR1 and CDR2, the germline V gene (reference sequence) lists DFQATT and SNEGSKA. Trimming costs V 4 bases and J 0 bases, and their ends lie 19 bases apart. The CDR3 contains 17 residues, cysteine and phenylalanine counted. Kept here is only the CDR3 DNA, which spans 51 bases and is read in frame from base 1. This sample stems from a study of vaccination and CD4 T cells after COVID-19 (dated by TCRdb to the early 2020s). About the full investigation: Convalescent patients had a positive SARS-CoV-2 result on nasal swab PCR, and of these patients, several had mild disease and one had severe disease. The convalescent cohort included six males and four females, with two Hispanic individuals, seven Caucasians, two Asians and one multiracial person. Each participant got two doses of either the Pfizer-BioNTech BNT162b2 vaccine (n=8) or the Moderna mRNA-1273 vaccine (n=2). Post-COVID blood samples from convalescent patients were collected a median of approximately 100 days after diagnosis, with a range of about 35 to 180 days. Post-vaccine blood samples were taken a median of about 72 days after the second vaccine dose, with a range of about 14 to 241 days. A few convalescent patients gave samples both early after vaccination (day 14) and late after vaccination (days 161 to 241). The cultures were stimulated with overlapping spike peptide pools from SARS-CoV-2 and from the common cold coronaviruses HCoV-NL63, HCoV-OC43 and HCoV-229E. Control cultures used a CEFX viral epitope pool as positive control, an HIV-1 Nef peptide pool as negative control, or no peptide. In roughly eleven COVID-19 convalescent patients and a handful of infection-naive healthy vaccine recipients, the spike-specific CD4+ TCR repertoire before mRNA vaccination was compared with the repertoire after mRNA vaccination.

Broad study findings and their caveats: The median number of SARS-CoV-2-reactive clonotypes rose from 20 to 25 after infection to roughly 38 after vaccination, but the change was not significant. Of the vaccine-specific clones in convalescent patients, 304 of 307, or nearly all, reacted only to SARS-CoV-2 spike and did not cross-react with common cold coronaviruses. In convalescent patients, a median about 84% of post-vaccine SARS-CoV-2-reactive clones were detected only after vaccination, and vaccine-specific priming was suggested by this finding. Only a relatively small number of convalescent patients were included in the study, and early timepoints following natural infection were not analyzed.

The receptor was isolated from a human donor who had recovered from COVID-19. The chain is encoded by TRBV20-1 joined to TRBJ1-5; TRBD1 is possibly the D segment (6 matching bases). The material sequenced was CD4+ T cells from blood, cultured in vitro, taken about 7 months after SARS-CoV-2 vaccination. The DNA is TGCAGTGCTATAGACCGGGGGGCACCCCTTAGCAATCAGCCCCAGCATTTT. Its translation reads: CSAIDRGAPLSNQPQHF.